Listed here are 32 T cell receptor beta chains from one sample, sequenced in a study of T-cell memory formation after mild COVID-19. Each CDR3 protein is one row after TCRdb ran MiXCR on the 5' RACE reads. The sample lists a few hundred thousand distinct CDR3 sequences, roughly 15% seen once, with approximately 20% in the top ten. The sequencing input was PBMCs or a T cell subset sorted from them (not recorded which). The receptor set was obtained from a man aged 18 to 29 who had mild COVID-19 (a few samples of this study predate the infection). Cell type and time point are not known.

This chain links TRBV7-3 with TRBJ1-1; 8 positions agree with TRBD1. V gave up 0 bases and J gave up 8 bases; unmatched junction bases: 11. The germline V gene has CDR1 SGHTA and CDR2 FQGTGA. This CDR3 is 16 amino acids long. CDR3 nucleotides: TGTGCCAGCAGCTTAACAGTGGGGCAGGGGGCGCGAGAAGCTTTCTTT. The encoded protein is CASSLTVGQGAREAFF.

The chain joins TRBV12-3 or TRBV12-4 to TRBJ2-3; TRBD2 aligns across 13 bases. The J segment lost 5 bases and the V segment lost 7 bases, leaving 15 bases of the junction unmatched. This CDR3 has 18 residues. Here the CDR3 reads CASTPVILAGGPGDTQYF. In nucleotides, the CDR3 is TGTGCCAGCACCCCCGTCATACTAGCGGGGGGGCCCGGAGATACGCAGTATTTT.

J is TRBJ1-1 and V is TRBV5-1; D remains unclear. Germline V lookup: CDR1 SGHRS, CDR2 YFSETQ. The CDR3 has 11 residues. V was clipped by 4 bases and J by 8 bases, with 9 bases between them. CDR3 sequence (DNA): TGCGCCAGCAGCCACGGAGGGGAAGCTTTCTTT. This encodes CASSHGGEAFF.

This clonotype was seen a handful of times. The chain joins TRBV27 to TRBJ2-3; D gene unclear. This CDR3 has 13 amino acids. The germline V and J ends were trimmed by 5 bases and 4 bases, with 10 bases remaining between them. Germline CDR1 is MNHEY and CDR2 is SMNVEV (reference sequence). The CDR3 DNA is TGTGCCAGCAGTGAAGGGTGGCCAGATACGCAGTATTTT. It translates to CASSEGWPDTQYF.

This clonotype was observed a few times. This chain uses TRBV5-1 with TRBJ2-1; a possible D gene is TRBD2 (5 bases). The V gene lost 0 bases and the J gene lost 12 bases, with 16 bases spanning the gap. CDR1 and CDR2 from the germline V gene are SGHRS and YFSETQ. This CDR3 is built from 14 residues. The CDR3 region is CASSLDLSGIGQFF. The CDR3 coding sequence is TGCGCCAGCAGCTTGGACCTATCGGGGATAGGGCAGTTCTTC.

This clonotype has just a few counts. This chain connects TRBV5-4 to TRBJ1-1, with a possible D match to TRBD1 (6 bases). Germline V gives CDR1 SGHNT, CDR2 YYREEE (reference sequence). The CDR3 length is 16 residues. The V gene lost 1 base and the J gene lost 1 base, with 14 bases spanning the gap. The CDR3 coding sequence is TGTGCCAGCAGCTTGCGCCCGGACAGTGAGAACACTGAAGCTTTCTTT. Amino acids: CASSLRPDSENTEAFF.

This clonotype was observed a handful of times. The CDR3 DNA is TGTGCCAGCAGCTTTAGCGGGGCTGGGCGGGAGCTGTTTTTT. It translates to CASSFSGAGRELFF. The chain is built from TRBV7-6 and TRBJ2-2; TRBD2 agrees at 8 bases. Germline V gene lookup returns CDR1 SGHVS and CDR2 FNYEAQ. The CDR3 covers 14 residues. The J segment lost 9 bases and the V segment lost 3 bases, leaving 6 bases of the junction unmatched.

The rearrangement links TRBV6-6 to TRBJ1-1, with a possible D match to TRBD1 (5 bases). Trimming removed 2 bases from V and 1 base from J, with 14 bases in between. Germline CDR1 and CDR2: MNHNY and SVGAGI (reference sequence). The CDR3 has 16 amino acids. This CDR3 reads CASSYATGAGNTEAFF. The CDR3 nucleotides read TGTGCCAGCAGTTACGCCACAGGTGCGGGGAACACTGAAGCTTTCTTT.

The chain links TRBV20-1 to TRBJ2-7, with 13 bases lining up with TRBD2. The CDR3 extends over 14 amino acids. Trimming took 6 bases from V and 2 from J; bases not matched to a gene: 4. The V gene's germline CDR1 is DFQATT and CDR2 SNEGSKA (reference sequence). The CDR3 is CSATGLAGTYEQYF. The CDR3 coding sequence is TGCAGTGCGACGGGACTAGCGGGGACCTACGAGCAGTACTTC.

The chain recombines TRBV3-1 with TRBJ2-2; no clear D. CDR3 length equals 11 residues. CDR1 is LGHDT and CDR2 is YNNKEL in the germline V gene (reference sequence). V gave up 1 base and J gave up 10 bases, with 4 bases separating them. The CDR3 sequence is CASSQGLELFF. CDR3 DNA: TGTGCCAGCAGCCAAGGTTTGGAGCTGTTTTTT.

CDR3 protein: CASSPTDRGTEAFF. The DNA of the CDR3 is TGTGCCAGCAGCCCCACTGACAGGGGAACTGAAGCTTTCTTT. This rearrangement joins TRBV5-6 to TRBJ1-1; 8 bases fit TRBD1. The V gene end was trimmed by 4 bases and the J gene end by 5 bases; junction bases not matched to a gene: 7. The V gene's germline CDR1 is SGHDT and CDR2 YYEEEE. The CDR3 sequence is 14 residues long.

The rearrangement uses TRBV2 and TRBJ1-4; D call uncertain. This CDR3 is built from 14 residues. The V gene's germline CDR1 is SNHLY and CDR2 FYNNEI. Trimming pared 3 bases from V and 4 bases from J, leaving 9 bases between. CDR3 region: CASSEGSNNEKLFF. The DNA of the CDR3 is TGTGCCAGCAGTGAGGGAAGTAATAATGAAAAACTGTTTTTT.

This clonotype came up a few times. The V and J genes are TRBV5-1 and TRBJ2-5; D unresolved. The germline CDR1 and CDR2 sequences are SGHRS and YFSETQ. The V gene lost 0 bases and the J gene lost 4 bases, with 10 bases spanning the gap. CDR3 size: 14 residues. CDR3 nucleotide sequence: TGCGCCAGCAGCTTGGCTATGGTGAGAGAGACCCAGTACTTC. It specifies CASSLAMVRETQYF. Using reference TRBV5-1 and TRBJ2-5 for the parts outside the CDR3, the full variable domain is KAGVTQTPRYLIKTRGQQVTLSCSPISGHRSVSWYQQTPGQGLQFLFEYFSETQRNKGNFPGRFSGRQFSNSRSEMNVSTLELGDSALYLCASSLAMVRETQYFGPGTRLLVL.

The chain uses TRBV12-3 or TRBV12-4 and TRBJ2-4; D is unresolved. CDR3 length: 12 amino acids. V was pared by 3 bases and J by 9 bases, with 9 bases between. CDR3 DNA: TGTGCCAGCAGTTTGATCCCCGGCATTCAGTACTTC. Protein sequence: CASSLIPGIQYF.

The V call is TRBV28, the J call TRBJ1-5; no firm D call. This CDR3 spans 18 amino acids. Germline CDR1 and CDR2: MDHEN and SYDVKM. V lost 7 bases and J 5 bases, leaving 27 bases between the germline ends. In DNA form, the CDR3 reads TGTGCCAGCAATCCGGGCGGGGTGTCTGCTACCGGGCATCAGCCCCAGCATTTT. It specifies CASNPGGVSATGHQPQHF.

V gene TRBV29-1 combines with J gene TRBJ1-5; D is uncertain. V lost 5 bases to trimming and J lost 3 bases, with 14 bases between them. Germline CDR1 and CDR2: SQVTM and ANQGSEA. The CDR3 runs 14 residues. CDR3 in amino acids: CSVTQDSSNQPQHF. CDR3 bases: TGCAGCGTTACCCAGGACTCCTCCAATCAGCCCCAGCATTTT.

Written as DNA, the CDR3 is TGCGCCAGCAGCCCGGAAGTTGGACAGGGAGGTCTCGAGCAGTACTTC. It translates to CASSPEVGQGGLEQYF. The chain carries TRBV4-3 and TRBJ2-7; 8 positions match TRBD1. The CDR3 runs to 16 residues. Germline trimming cut 4 bases from V and 6 bases from J; bases unmatched to any gene: 14. From germline, CDR1 is LGHNA and CDR2 YSLEER.

This clonotype appeared a few times. J is TRBJ2-2 and V is TRBV7-2, with D perhaps matching TRBD2 (6 bases). The CDR3 consists of 14 residues. Germline CDR1 and CDR2: SGHTA and FQGNSA. V dropped 1 base and J dropped 9 bases, with 12 bases sitting between them. The CDR3 protein is CASSLELAIRELFF. CDR3 DNA sequence: TGTGCCAGCAGCTTAGAACTAGCTATCAGGGAGCTGTTTTTT.

This clonotype was observed a handful of times. The chain couples TRBV20-1 to TRBJ1-1; D is possibly TRBD1 (6 bases). Per germline, CDR1 DFQATT and CDR2 SNEGSKA (reference sequence). This CDR3 is 13 amino acids long. The V end was cut by 5 bases, the J end by 0 bases, with 10 bases between. The CDR3 DNA is TGCAGTGCTGGACAGAGTCTGAACACTGAAGCTTTCTTT. This sequence encodes CSAGQSLNTEAFF.

The V and J genes are TRBV15 and TRBJ2-1; no reliable D call. CDR3 length: 13 amino acids. The germline V gene has CDR1 LNHNV and CDR2 YYDKDF (reference sequence). Trimming removed 1 base from V and 6 bases from J, with 7 bases in between. Written as DNA, the CDR3 is TGTGCCACCAGCAGAGCTCGAACCAATGAGCAGTTCTTC. This sequence encodes CATSRARTNEQFF.

This clonotype has only a few counts. The rearrangement uses TRBV7-2 and TRBJ1-6, with 8 bases fitting TRBD1. J was trimmed by 4 bases and V by 4 bases; bases with no gene match: 6. Germline V gives CDR1 SGHTA, CDR2 FQGNSA. This CDR3 spans 16 amino acids. Here the CDR3 reads CASSSGGAVYNSPLHF. The CDR3 nucleotides read TGTGCCAGCAGCTCAGGGGGCGCGGTGTATAATTCACCCCTCCACTTT.

In this sample, this clonotype turned up once. CDR3 DNA sequence: TGTGCCACCAGTGATTTCGGGAACGAGCAGTTCTTC. Encoded protein: CATSDFGNEQFF. The chain carries TRBV24-1 and TRBJ2-1; tentative D call: TRBD2 (5 bases). The germline CDR1 and CDR2 sequences are KGHDR and SFDVKD. The V gene lost 1 base and the J gene lost 10 bases, with 7 bases spanning the gap. The CDR3 runs to 12 residues.

V usage is TRBV4-1 and J usage is TRBJ2-3, with D possibly being TRBD1 or TRBD2 (5 bases each). The CDR3 covers 16 residues. Deletions cut 0 bases from V and 3 bases from J, with 13 bases between. CDR1 is MGHRA, CDR2 YSYEKL, per germline. The CDR3 DNA reads TGCGCCAGCAGCCAAGAGGGAGCAGGGTTGACAGATACGCAGTATTTT. Its translation is CASSQEGAGLTDTQYF.

This clonotype was found a few times. The V and J genes are TRBV10-3 and TRBJ2-5; D uncertain. In germline, CDR1 is ENHRY, CDR2 SYGVKD. This CDR3 is 16 amino acids long. V was cut by 3 bases and J by 1 base, with 15 bases left in between. The CDR3 is CAISDSWTQVQETQYF. As DNA, the CDR3 is TGTGCCATCAGTGATTCTTGGACGCAGGTCCAAGAGACCCAGTACTTC.

This clonotype was detected many times. J is TRBJ2-3 and V is TRBV5-1; D may be TRBD2 (6 bases). There are 16 residues in the CDR3. Germline V gene data show CDR1 as SGHRS and CDR2 as YFSETQ. Trimming stripped 0 bases from V and 1 base from J, with 12 bases between. The CDR3 is CASSLGREDRTDTQYF. The CDR3 DNA sequence: TGCGCCAGCAGCTTGGGGAGGGAAGACCGCACAGATACGCAGTATTTT.

This clonotype occurred once. J is TRBJ2-7 and V is TRBV20-1, with D possibly being TRBD2 (6 bases). The germline CDR1 and CDR2 sequences are DFQATT and SNEGSKA (reference sequence). The CDR3 sequence is 12 residues long. V lost 6 bases, J lost 3 bases, and 12 bases lay in between. The CDR3 is CSAAGQSYEQYV. Written as DNA, the CDR3 is TGCAGTGCGGCGGGGCAAAGCTACGAGCAGTACGTC.

This clonotype was seen ten or more times. This sequence joins TRBV18 and TRBJ2-5; D remains unclear. CDR1 KGHSH and CDR2 LQKENI come from the germline V gene. This CDR3 spans 13 amino acids. Trimming removed 0 bases from V and 2 bases from J, with 4 bases in between. CDR3 sequence reads: CASSPPGQETQYF. The CDR3, as DNA: TGTGCCAGCTCACCACCAGGACAAGAGACCCAGTACTTC.

CDR3 protein: CASSSFPGQNYGYTF. The DNA for the CDR3 is TGCGCCAGCAGCTCATTCCCAGGGCAGAACTATGGCTACACCTTC. The rearrangement uses TRBV5-1 and TRBJ1-2; a weak D match, TRBD1 (5 bases). Germline V gene data show CDR1 as SGHRS and CDR2 as YFSETQ. This CDR3 contains 15 residues. The V gene lost 3 bases and the J gene lost 2 bases, with 14 bases spanning the gap.

This clonotype showed up just a few times. The chain combines TRBV7-9 with TRBJ1-1; 8 nucleotides agree with TRBD1. This CDR3 has 12 residues. The germline V gene has CDR1 SEHNR and CDR2 FQNEAQ (reference sequence). Germline trimming cut 6 bases from V and 8 bases from J; bases unmatched to any gene: 5. CDR3 sequence (DNA): TGTGCCAGCAGATCCGGACAGGGAGAAGCTTTCTTT. The encoded protein is CASRSGQGEAFF.

This chain joins TRBV12-3 or TRBV12-4 and TRBJ1-5; no clear D gene. The CDR3 totals 15 residues. The V end was cut by 7 bases, the J end by 2 bases, with 15 bases between. CDR3 sequence: CASTYIGMGNQPQHF. The CDR3 DNA sequence: TGTGCCAGCACGTACATAGGGATGGGCAATCAGCCCCAGCATTTT.

This clonotype was counted a few times. For the CDR3, the DNA is TGTGCCAGCAGCGAAGAGGACAGGGGATCCACTGAAGCTTTCTTT. This codes for CASSEEDRGSTEAFF. The chain couples TRBV7-9 to TRBJ1-1; 9 bases align to TRBD1. This CDR3 region has 15 residues. Germline V gene data show CDR1 as SEHNR and CDR2 as FQNEAQ (reference sequence). V gave up 5 bases and J gave up 4 bases; unmatched junction bases: 8.

This chain uses TRBV12-3 or TRBV12-4 with TRBJ2-5; weak D call: TRBD2 (7 bases). This CDR3 comprises 16 residues. Trimming took 4 bases from V and 1 from J, leaving 16 bases between them. The CDR3 reads CASSWGGLASQETQYF. In nucleotides, the CDR3 is TGTGCCAGCAGTTGGGGGGGGCTAGCTTCCCAAGAGACCCAGTACTTC.